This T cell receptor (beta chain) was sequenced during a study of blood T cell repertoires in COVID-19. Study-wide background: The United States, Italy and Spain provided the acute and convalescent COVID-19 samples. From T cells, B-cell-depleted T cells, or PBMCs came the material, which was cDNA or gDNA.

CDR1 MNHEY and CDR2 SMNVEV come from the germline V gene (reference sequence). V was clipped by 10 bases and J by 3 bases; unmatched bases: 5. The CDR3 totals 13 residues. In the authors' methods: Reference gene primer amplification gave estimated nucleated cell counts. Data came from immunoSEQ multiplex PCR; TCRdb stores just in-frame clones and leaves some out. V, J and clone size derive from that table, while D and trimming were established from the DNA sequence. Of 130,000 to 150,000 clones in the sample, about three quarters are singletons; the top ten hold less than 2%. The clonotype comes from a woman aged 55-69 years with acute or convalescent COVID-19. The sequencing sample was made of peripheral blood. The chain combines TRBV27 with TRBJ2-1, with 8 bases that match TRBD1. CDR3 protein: CATRGLYYNEQFF. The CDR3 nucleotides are TGTGCCACCAGGGGGCTATACTACAATGAGCAGTTCTTC.